The text below deals with one T cell receptor beta chain. Antigen: not known. This table comes from immunoSEQ multiplex PCR, and its TCRdb copy is limited to in-frame clones, with some not included. The table includes about 6,200 clones, around 70% detected once. Deletions cut 2 bases from V and 4 bases from J, with 5 bases between. The CDR3 runs to 13 residues. Per the germline V gene, CDR1 is MNHNY and CDR2 is SVGAGI (reference sequence). This specimen belongs to a study of CD8 T cell repertoires and HIV-1 epitope variants. Study details: 1M T cells were kept uncultured as a baseline.

Findings and limits, study-wide: Of about nine antigen-specific beta clonotypes, about six appeared to cross-react with escape variants. Roughly 5 clonotypes recognized Nef KF9, one HW9, none TAALDMSHF.

This receptor was identified in a male donor with HIV. The rearrangement joins TRBV6-6 to TRBJ1-4; D gene unclear. Input material: cultured CD8+ T cells derived from PBMCs. CDR3 in amino acids: CASSYTINEKLFF. CDR3 coding DNA: TGTGCCAGCAGTTACACCATTAATGAAAAACTGTTTTTT.